A selection of T cell receptor beta chains follows, all from one sample in a study of control samples from healthy donors and cancer patients. The repertoire was sequenced with immunoSEQ multiplex PCR; TCRdb's copy has only in-frame clones and lacks some. Of around 100,000 clones listed, about 90% are singletons. Source material: blood. The receptors stem from a woman aged 45-59 years in good health. Each CDR3 is given with its conserved first and last residue. The D gene is left open where the match is weak. For some rows the clone size is stated as once, few or many, or as a class when expanded; others skip it.

>TRBJ2-1|-|TRBV2|once
CASTWGGGDNEQFF
TGTGCCAGCACTTGGGGGGGCGGGGATAATGAGCAGTTCTTC
>TRBJ2-5|-|TRBV4-1|-
CASSQRDWPGETQYF
TGCGCCAGCAGCCAACGGGACTGGCCAGGGGAGACCCAGTACTTC
>TRBJ2-1|TRBD2|TRBV19|-
CATETSSGRTYNEQFF
TGTGCCACCGAGACCTCTAGCGGGAGGACCTACAATGAGCAGTTCTTC
>TRBJ1-1|-|TRBV12-3/TRBV12-4|once
CASSPTGAEAFF
TGTGCCAGCAGCCCAACAGGAGCTGAAGCTTTCTTT
>TRBJ1-4|TRBD1|TRBV27|-
CASSSSGTGGEKLFF
TGTGCCAGCAGTTCCTCTGGGACAGGGGGTGAAAAACTGTTTTTT
>TRBJ2-2|-|TRBV19|-
CASSIEPGPGGELFF
TGTGCCAGTAGTATAGAGCCGGGCCCAGGAGGGGAGCTGTTTTTT
>TRBJ2-5|-|TRBV9|-
CASSPSSYWRETQYF
TGTGCCAGCAGCCCGTCTTCATATTGGCGGGAGACCCAGTACTTC
>TRBJ2-5|-|TRBV24-1|-
CATSDVRDAGETQYF
TGTGCCACCAGTGATGTGCGGGACGCAGGAGAGACCCAGTACTTC
>TRBJ2-7|TRBD1|TRBV29-1|once
CSAQGQGIREQYF
TGCAGCGCCCAGGGACAGGGGATCAGGGAGCAGTACTTC
>TRBJ1-4|TRBD1|TRBV30|-
CAWSPRTGYEKLFF
TGTGCCTGGAGCCCCCGGACAGGGTATGAAAAACTGTTTTTT
>TRBJ1-2|TRBD1|TRBV5-5|-
CASSWEHGTGIYGYTF
TGTGCCAGCAGCTGGGAACACGGGACAGGGATCTATGGCTACACCTTC
>TRBJ1-5|-|TRBV4-1|-
CASSPGAGFQGNQPQHF
TGCGCCAGCAGCCCCGGGGCAGGGTTTCAAGGCAATCAGCCCCAGCATTTT
>TRBJ2-2|TRBD2|TRBV4-2|-
CASSQDPTSGGTGELFF
TGTGCCAGCAGCCAAGATCCGACTAGCGGGGGAACCGGGGAGCTGTTTTTT
>TRBJ2-5|-|TRBV7-2|-
CASKRDRETQYF
TGTGCCAGCAAAAGGGACCGTGAGACCCAGTACTTC
>TRBJ1-2|TRBD1|TRBV6-2/TRBV6-3|-
CASSKGAIGYTF
TGTGCCAGCAGTAAGGGGGCGATCGGCTACACCTTC
>TRBJ2-5|-|TRBV6-5|-
CASSEDRLGETQYF
TGTGCCAGTAGCGAGGACCGGCTGGGAGAGACCCAGTACTTC
>TRBJ2-3|TRBD2|TRBV7-9|-
CASRSGGATDTQYF
TGTGCCAGCAGATCCGGGGGGGCCACAGATACGCAGTATTTT
>TRBJ1-4|-|TRBV2|-
CASYDLTPPGGPATNEKLFF
TGTGCCAGCTATGATTTAACCCCACCGGGGGGACCTGCAACTAATGAAAAACTGTTTTTT
>TRBJ2-3|-|TRBV4-3|-
CASSQDLVPTDTQYF
TGCGCCAGCAGCCAAGATCTGGTCCCCACAGATACGCAGTATTTT
>TRBJ2-1|-|TRBV9|-
CASSVVSAGYNEQFF
TGTGCCAGCAGCGTAGTTAGCGCCGGCTACAATGAGCAGTTCTTC
>TRBJ1-5|-|TRBV4-1|-
CASSQDPLRTAYSNQPQHF
TGCGCCAGCAGCCAAGATCCCCTCCGGACAGCCTATAGCAATCAGCCCCAGCATTTT
>TRBJ2-4|TRBD1|TRBV6-5|-
CASAGQGGKNIQYF
TGTGCCAGCGCGGGACAGGGCGGCAAAAACATTCAGTACTTC
>TRBJ1-1|-|TRBV6-1|once
CASSETANTEAFF
TGTGCCAGCAGTGAAACGGCGAACACTGAAGCTTTCTTT